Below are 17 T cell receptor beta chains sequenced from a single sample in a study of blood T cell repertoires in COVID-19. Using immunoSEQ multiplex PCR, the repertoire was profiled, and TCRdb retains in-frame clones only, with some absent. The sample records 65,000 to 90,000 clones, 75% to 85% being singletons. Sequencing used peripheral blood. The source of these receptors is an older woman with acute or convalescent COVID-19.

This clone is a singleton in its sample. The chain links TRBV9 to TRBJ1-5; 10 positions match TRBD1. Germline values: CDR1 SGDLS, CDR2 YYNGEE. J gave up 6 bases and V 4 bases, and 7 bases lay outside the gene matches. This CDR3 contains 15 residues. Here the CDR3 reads CASSQGTGAFQPQHF. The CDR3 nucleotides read TGTGCCAGCAGCCAGGGGACAGGGGCTTTTCAGCCCCAGCATTTT.

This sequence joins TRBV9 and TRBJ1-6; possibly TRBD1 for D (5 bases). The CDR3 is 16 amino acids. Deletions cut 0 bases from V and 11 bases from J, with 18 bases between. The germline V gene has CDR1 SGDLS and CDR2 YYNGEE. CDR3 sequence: CASSVEGRSGRTPLHF. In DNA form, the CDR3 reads TGTGCCAGCAGCGTAGAAGGGCGGTCAGGGAGGACACCCCTCCACTTT. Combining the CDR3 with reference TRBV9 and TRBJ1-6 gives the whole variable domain DSGVTQTPKHLITATGQRVTLRCSPRSGDLSVYWYQQSLDQGLQFLIQYYNGEERAKGNILERFSAQQFPDLHSELNLSSLELGDSALYFCASSVEGRSGRTPLHFGNGTRLTVT.

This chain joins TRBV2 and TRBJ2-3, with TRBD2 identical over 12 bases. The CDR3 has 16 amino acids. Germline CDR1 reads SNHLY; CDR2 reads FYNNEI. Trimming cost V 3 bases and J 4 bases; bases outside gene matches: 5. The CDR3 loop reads CASSEAPSGGADTQYF. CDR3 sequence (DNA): TGTGCCAGCAGTGAGGCCCCTAGCGGGGGGGCAGATACGCAGTATTTT.

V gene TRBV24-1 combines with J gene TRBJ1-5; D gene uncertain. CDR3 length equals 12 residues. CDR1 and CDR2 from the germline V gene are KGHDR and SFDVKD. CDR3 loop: CVSGDFNQPQHF. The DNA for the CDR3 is TGTGTCTCAGGCGATTTCAATCAGCCCCAGCATTTT.

DNA of the CDR3: TGTGCCAGTAGTTCAGGGCGTCGGAACGAGCAGTACTTC. Its translation: CASSSGRRNEQYF. This chain uses TRBV19 with TRBJ2-7; D is possibly TRBD1 (5 bases). The CDR3 runs to 13 residues. From germline, CDR1 is LNHDA and CDR2 SQIVND (reference sequence). Between the trimmed V and J ends, which lost 5 bases and 5 bases, there was a span of 13 bases.

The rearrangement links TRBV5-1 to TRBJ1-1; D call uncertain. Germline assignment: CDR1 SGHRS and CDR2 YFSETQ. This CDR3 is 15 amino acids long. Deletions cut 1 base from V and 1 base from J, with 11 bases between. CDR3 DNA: TGCGCCAGCAGCTTGTTTACAGTCGCGAACACTGAAGCTTTCTTT. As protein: CASSLFTVANTEAFF.

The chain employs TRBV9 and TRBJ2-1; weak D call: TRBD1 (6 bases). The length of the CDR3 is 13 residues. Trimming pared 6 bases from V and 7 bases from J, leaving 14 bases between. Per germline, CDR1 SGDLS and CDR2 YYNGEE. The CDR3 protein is CASNLQGYNEQFF. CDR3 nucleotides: TGTGCCAGCAACCTCCAGGGGTATAATGAGCAGTTCTTC.

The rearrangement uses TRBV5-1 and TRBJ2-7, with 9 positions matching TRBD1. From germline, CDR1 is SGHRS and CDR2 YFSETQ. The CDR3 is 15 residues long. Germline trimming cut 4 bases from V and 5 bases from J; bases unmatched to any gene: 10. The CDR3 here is CASSATGTGTDEQYF. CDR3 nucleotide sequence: TGCGCCAGCAGCGCCACCGGGACAGGGACGGACGAGCAGTACTTC.

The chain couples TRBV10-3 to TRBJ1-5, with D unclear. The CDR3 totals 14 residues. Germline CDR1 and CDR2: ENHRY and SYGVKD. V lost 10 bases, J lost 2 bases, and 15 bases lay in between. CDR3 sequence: CATSPFGGNQPQHF. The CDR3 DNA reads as TGTGCCACCTCCCCCTTCGGAGGCAATCAGCCCCAGCATTTT.

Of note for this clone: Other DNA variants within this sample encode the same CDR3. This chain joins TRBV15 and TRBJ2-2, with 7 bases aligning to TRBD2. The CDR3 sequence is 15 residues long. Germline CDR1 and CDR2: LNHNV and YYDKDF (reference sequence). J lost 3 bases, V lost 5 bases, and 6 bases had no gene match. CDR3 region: CATSPGSGDTGELFF. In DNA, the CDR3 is TGTGCCACCAGCCCCGGAAGCGGGGACACCGGGGAGCTGTTTTTT. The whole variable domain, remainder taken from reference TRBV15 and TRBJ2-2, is DAMVIQNPRYQVTQFGKPVTLSCSQTLNHNVMYWYQQKSSQAPKLLFHYYDKDFNNEADTPDNFQSRRPNTSFCFLDIRSPGLGDTAMYLCATSPGSGDTGELFFGEGSRLTVL.

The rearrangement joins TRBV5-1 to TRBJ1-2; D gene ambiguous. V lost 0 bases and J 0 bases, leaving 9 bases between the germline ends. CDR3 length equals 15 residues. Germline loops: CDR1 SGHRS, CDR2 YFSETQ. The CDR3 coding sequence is TGCGCCAGCAGCTTGGGCCCAGGAACTAACTATGGCTACACCTTC. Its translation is CASSLGPGTNYGYTF.

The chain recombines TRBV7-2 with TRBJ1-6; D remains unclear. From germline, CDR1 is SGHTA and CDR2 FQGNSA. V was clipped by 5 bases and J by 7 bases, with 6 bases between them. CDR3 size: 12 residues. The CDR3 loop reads CASSVLNSPLHF. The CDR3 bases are TGTGCCAGCAGCGTCCTCAATTCACCCCTCCACTTT.

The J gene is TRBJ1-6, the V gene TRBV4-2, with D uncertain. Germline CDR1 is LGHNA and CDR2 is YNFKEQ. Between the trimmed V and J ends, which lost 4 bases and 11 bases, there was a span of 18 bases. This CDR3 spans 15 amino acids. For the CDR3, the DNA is TGTGCCAGCAGCCCCCGTGGGGAGGGCACTACACCCCTCCACTTT. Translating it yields CASSPRGEGTTPLHF.

The CDR3 loop reads CASSRDFYNEQFF. The CDR3 nucleotides read TGTGCCAGCAGTAGGGACTTTTACAATGAGCAGTTCTTC. V and J are TRBV12-3 or TRBV12-4 and TRBJ2-1, with D possibly matching TRBD2 (6 bases). V was pared by 5 bases and J by 4 bases, with 9 bases between. The CDR3 loop spans 13 amino acids.

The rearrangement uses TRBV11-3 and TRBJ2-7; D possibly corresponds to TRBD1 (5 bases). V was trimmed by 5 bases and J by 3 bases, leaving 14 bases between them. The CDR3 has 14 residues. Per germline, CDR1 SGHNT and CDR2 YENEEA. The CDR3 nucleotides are TGTGCCAGCAGCGAAGGTACAGGTGACTACGAGCAGTACTTC. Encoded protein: CASSEGTGDYEQYF.

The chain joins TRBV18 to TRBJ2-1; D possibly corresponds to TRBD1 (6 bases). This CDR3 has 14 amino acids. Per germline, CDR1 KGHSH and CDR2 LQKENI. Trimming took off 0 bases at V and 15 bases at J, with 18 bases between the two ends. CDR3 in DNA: TGTGCCAGCTCACCACCGATGGACAGCCGAGGATGGTTCTTC. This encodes CASSPPMDSRGWFF.

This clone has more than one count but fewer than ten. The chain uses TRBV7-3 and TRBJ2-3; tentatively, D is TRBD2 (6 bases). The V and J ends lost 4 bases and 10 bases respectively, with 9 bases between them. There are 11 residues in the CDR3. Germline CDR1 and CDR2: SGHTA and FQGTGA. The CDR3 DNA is TGTGCCAGCAGCTGGGGGGAGCCGCAGTATTTT. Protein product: CASSWGEPQYF.